A selection of T cell receptor beta chains follows, all from one sample in a study of blood T cells in healthy people across ages. TCRdb processed the 5' RACE reads anew with MiXCR; each CDR3 protein has one entry. Of 800,000 to 1,000,000 distinct CDR3 sequences in the sample, about 48% were seen once. The material sequenced was blood. These receptors were taken from a man aged 25 to 40 in good health. The CDR3 runs from the conserved cysteine through the conserved F or W. Each record gives: J gene, D gene, V gene, clone size, CDR3 protein, CDR3 DNA. The D gene is left open where the match is weak. Size is omitted from some rows. Given values are once, few, many or a class for expanded clones.

>TRBJ2-7|-|TRBV7-8|few
CASSLGLGQTSSYEQYF
TGTGCCAGCAGCTTAGGCCTGGGACAGACTAGCTCCTACGAGCAGTACTTC
>TRBJ1-4|-|TRBV15|-
CATGRSTDRIEKLFF
TGTGCCACCGGCCGCTCCACGGACAGAATTGAAAAACTGTTTTTT
>TRBJ1-5|-|TRBV12-3/TRBV12-4|few
CASQRGNQPQHF
TGTGCCAGCCAAAGGGGCAATCAGCCCCAGCATTTT
>TRBJ2-7|TRBD1|TRBV28|-
CASSPGQDFSYEQYF
TGTGCCAGCAGCCCGGGACAGGACTTCTCCTACGAGCAGTACTTC
>TRBJ2-1|TRBD2|TRBV15|-
CATSRQTSDYNEQFF
TGTGCCACCAGCCGTCAGACTAGCGACTACAATGAGCAGTTCTTC
>TRBJ1-2|TRBD1|TRBV4-1|once
CASSQDLETGTPRVYTF
TGCGCCAGCAGCCAAGATCTGGAGACAGGGACCCCGCGTGTCTACACCTTC
>TRBJ2-1|-|TRBV7-2|-
CASSPHSYEQFF
TGTGCCAGCAGCCCCCATTCCTACGAGCAGTTCTTC
>TRBJ1-2|-|TRBV7-9|-
CASSLSEQNYGYTF
TGTGCCAGCAGCTTATCAGAGCAAAACTATGGCTACACCTTC
>TRBJ2-1|-|TRBV3-1|few
CASSQKPLRKGGSYNEQFF
TGTGCCAGCAGCCAAAAACCTCTCAGGAAGGGGGGCTCCTACAATGAGCAGTTCTTC
>TRBJ2-1|-|TRBV20-1|-
CSASGFYNEQFF
TGCAGTGCATCCGGATTCTACAATGAGCAGTTCTTC
>TRBJ2-3|TRBD1|TRBV10-3|few
CAISDPGTGGTDTQYF
TGTGCCATCAGTGACCCCGGGACAGGGGGTACAGATACGCAGTATTTT
>TRBJ1-4|-|TRBV9|-
CASSVGRGGRNEKLFF
TGTGCCAGCAGCGTTGGACGCGGGGGGCGGAATGAAAAACTGTTTTTT
>TRBJ2-3|TRBD2|TRBV11-2|-
CASSLRAGADTQYF
TGTGCCAGCAGTTTAAGAGCGGGGGCGGATACGCAGTATTTT
>TRBJ2-7|TRBD1|TRBV20-1|few
CSASAMDRGPDEQYF
TGCAGTGCTAGCGCCATGGACAGGGGGCCGGACGAGCAGTACTTC
>TRBJ2-1|TRBD2|TRBV6-2/TRBV6-3|-
CASVWGGGYNEQFF
TGTGCCAGCGTGTGGGGCGGGGGCTACAATGAGCAGTTCTTC
>TRBJ2-3|TRBD1|TRBV20-1|-
CSARGTGGQDTQYF
TGCAGTGCTAGAGGGACAGGGGGCCAGGATACGCAGTATTTT
>TRBJ2-3|-|TRBV12-3/TRBV12-4|-
CASSFSGGTADTQYF
TGTGCCAGCAGTTTTTCGGGGGGCACTGCAGATACGCAGTATTTT
>TRBJ1-2|-|TRBV29-1|many
CSGGPEGNYGYTF
TGCAGCGGGGGTCCAGAGGGTAACTATGGCTACACCTTC
>TRBJ1-4|TRBD1|TRBV9|-
CASSAGPGGTGPEKLFF
TGTGCCAGCAGCGCAGGGCCCGGAGGGACAGGGCCTGAAAAACTGTTTTTT
>TRBJ2-1|-|TRBV5-1|many
CASSLRQGPYNEQFF
TGCGCCAGCAGCTTACGGCAGGGACCCTACAATGAGCAGTTCTTC
>TRBJ2-3|TRBD2|TRBV24-1|-
CATSIDSGGTDTQYF
TGTGCCACCAGTATCGATAGCGGGGGGACAGATACGCAGTATTTT
>TRBJ2-1|TRBD2|TRBV6-5|-
CASSYSGTSFNEQFF
TGTGCCAGCAGTTACTCCGGGACTAGCTTCAATGAGCAGTTCTTC
>TRBJ2-7|-|TRBV27|-
CASIEGGRNSYEQYF
TGTGCCAGCATTGAGGGGGGAAGGAACTCCTACGAGCAGTACTTC
>TRBJ1-6|-|TRBV6-6|-
CASSYGSWSSYNSPLHF
TGTGCCAGCAGTTACGGTTCTTGGAGCTCCTATAATTCACCCCTCCACTTT
>TRBJ2-3|-|TRBV5-1|few
CASSLQASTDTQYF
TGCGCCAGCAGCCTCCAAGCTAGCACAGATACGCAGTATTTT
>TRBJ2-7|TRBD2|TRBV7-2|-
CASSFSSGGETYEQYF
TGTGCCAGCAGCTTCAGTAGCGGGGGGGAGACCTACGAGCAGTACTTC
>TRBJ2-1|-|TRBV19|-
CASLFRANMYNEQFF
TGTGCCAGCCTGTTCAGGGCCAACATGTACAATGAGCAGTTCTTC
>TRBJ2-5|-|TRBV20-1|-
CSASMGGPQYF
TGCAGTGCTAGTATGGGGGGGCCCCAGTACTTC
>TRBJ2-6|-|TRBV25-1|-
CASSEVSSGANVLTF
TGTGCCAGCAGTGAGGTTAGCTCTGGGGCCAACGTCCTGACTTTC
>TRBJ1-6|TRBD1|TRBV3-1|-
CASSHGGQGNSPLHF
TGTGCCAGCAGCCACGGGGGACAGGGGAATTCACCCCTCCACTTT
>TRBJ2-1|-|TRBV7-9|-
CASSLSFSYNEQFF
TGTGCCAGCAGCCTTAGTTTCAGCTACAATGAGCAGTTCTTC
>TRBJ2-7|TRBD2|TRBV7-2|few
CASSLKTSGRYEQYF
TGTGCCAGCAGCTTAAAGACTAGCGGGCGGTACGAGCAGTACTTC
>TRBJ1-6|-|TRBV15|-
CATQEEQGKSPLHF
TGTGCCACCCAAGAGGAACAGGGAAAATCACCCCTCCACTTT
>TRBJ2-1|-|TRBV12-3/TRBV12-4|once
CASSFGREQETQFF
TGTGCCAGCAGTTTCGGACGGGAACAAGAGACCCAGTTCTTC
>TRBJ2-7|TRBD1|TRBV28|-
CASGFRDRGFHEQYF
TGTGCCAGCGGTTTTCGGGACAGGGGGTTCCACGAGCAGTACTTC
>TRBJ2-7|TRBD2|TRBV20-1|many
CSARGSAGGNVYEQYF
TGCAGTGCTCGAGGGAGTGCGGGGGGGAACGTATACGAGCAGTACTTC
>TRBJ2-6|TRBD1|TRBV5-5|many
CASSLAARTGGFSGANVLTF
TGTGCCAGCAGCTTGGCCGCTAGGACAGGGGGATTTTCTGGGGCCAACGTCCTGACTTTC
>TRBJ2-5|TRBD1|TRBV11-2|-
CASSLEPTGVRETQYF
TGTGCCAGCAGCTTAGAGCCTACAGGGGTACGGGAGACCCAGTACTTC
>TRBJ2-1|-|TRBV4-2|-
CASSPGLNEQFF
TGTGCCAGCAGCCCCGGACTCAATGAGCAGTTCTTC
>TRBJ2-5|-|TRBV25-1|-
CASSERGKLLQETQYF
TGTGCCAGCAGTGAAAGGGGGAAACTCCTACAAGAGACCCAGTACTTC
>TRBJ2-1|TRBD2|TRBV6-2/TRBV6-3|few
CASSRATSGGANEQFF
TGTGCCAGCAGTCGCGCAACTAGCGGGGGGGCAAATGAGCAGTTCTTC
>TRBJ2-5|TRBD2|TRBV6-2/TRBV6-3|-
CASTKLGTSADQETQYF
TGTGCCAGCACTAAGCTGGGGACTAGCGCGGATCAGGAGACCCAGTACTTC
>TRBJ1-2|TRBD1|TRBV28|few
CASSDPTGEGWGGYTF
TGTGCCAGCAGTGACCCTACAGGGGAAGGCTGGGGCGGCTACACCTTC
>TRBJ2-5|TRBD1|TRBV29-1|few
CSVERGQGKETQYF
TGCAGCGTTGAAAGAGGACAGGGCAAAGAGACCCAGTACTTC